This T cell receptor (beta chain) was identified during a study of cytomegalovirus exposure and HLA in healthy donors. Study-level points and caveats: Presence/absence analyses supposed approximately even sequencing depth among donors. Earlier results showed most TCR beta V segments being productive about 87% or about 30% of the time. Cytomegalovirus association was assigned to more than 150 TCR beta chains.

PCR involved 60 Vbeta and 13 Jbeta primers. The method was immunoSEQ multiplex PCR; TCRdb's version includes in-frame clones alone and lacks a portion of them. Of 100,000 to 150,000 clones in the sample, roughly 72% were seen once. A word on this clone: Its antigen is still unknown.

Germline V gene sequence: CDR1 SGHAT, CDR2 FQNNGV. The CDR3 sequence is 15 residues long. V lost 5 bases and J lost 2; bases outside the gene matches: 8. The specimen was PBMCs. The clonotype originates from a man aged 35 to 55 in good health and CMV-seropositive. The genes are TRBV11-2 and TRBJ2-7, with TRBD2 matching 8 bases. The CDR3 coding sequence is TGTGCCAGCAGCCCACGGACTAGCTCCACCTACGAGCAGTACTTC. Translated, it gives CASSPRTSSTYEQYF.